Below, 22 T cell receptor beta chains from the same sample are listed, as sequenced in a study of CD8 T cells in Susac syndrome. Reverse transcription of 0.5 to 1 ug RNA was carried out with random hexamers. MiXCR, run by TCRdb on the immunoSEQ multiplex PCR reads, gives a single entry per CDR3 protein. The sample yields around 200,000 distinct CDR3 sequences, 95% seen once. Sequenced sample: CD4+ T cells from PBMCs. These receptors were taken from a human donor with multiple sclerosis.

The V call is TRBV27, the J call TRBJ1-1; unclear D gene. The CDR3 covers 14 residues. The V end lost 6 bases, the J end lost 8 bases, and 19 bases lay between the germline ends. Looked up from germline, CDR1 is MNHEY and CDR2 is SMNVEV (reference sequence). CDR3 DNA: TGTGCCAGCAGAGGTACGGCCAGCCGCCCCGAAGCTTTCTTT. Translation: CASRGTASRPEAFF.

The V gene is TRBV9, the J gene TRBJ1-2; TRBD1 agrees at 8 bases. The CDR3 contains 15 residues. Germline CDR1 is SGDLS and CDR2 is YYNGEE. J lost 7 bases, V lost 4 bases, and 12 bases had no gene match. The CDR3 sequence: CASSPGQGRGRGYTF. CDR3 in DNA: TGTGCCAGCAGCCCCGGACAGGGAAGGGGACGTGGCTACACCTTC.

The chain links TRBV12-3 or TRBV12-4 to TRBJ2-4; unclear D gene. The CDR3 runs to 12 residues. The ends were cut back, 3 bases at V and 2 bases at J, with 2 bases in the middle. The CDR3 region is CASSFTKNIQYF. CDR3 in DNA: TGTGCCAGCAGTTTTACCAAAAACATTCAGTACTTC.

V usage is TRBV19 and J usage is TRBJ2-1, with 9 positions matching TRBD1. The CDR3 covers 16 residues. Germline-derived CDR1 and CDR2 are LNHDA and SQIVND (reference sequence). The V and J ends lost 1 base and 5 bases, in that order; junction bases with no gene match: 6. CDR3 loop: CASSIAPGTGNNEQFF. As DNA, the CDR3 is TGTGCCAGTAGTATAGCCCCCGGGACAGGGAACAATGAGCAGTTCTTC.

The chain carries TRBV12-3 or TRBV12-4 and TRBJ2-1; no reliable D call. Between the trimmed V and J ends, which lost 5 bases and 6 bases, there was a span of 5 bases. CDR3 length equals 11 residues. The DNA for the CDR3 is TGTGCCAGCAGTCCTTTCAATGAGCAGTTCTTC. Translation gives CASSPFNEQFF.

The chain employs TRBV6-1 and TRBJ1-5; no reliable D call. The V and J ends lost 6 bases and 2 bases respectively, with 17 bases between them. The CDR3 is 16 amino acids. Germline CDR1 reads MNHNS; CDR2 reads SASEGT. In DNA form, the CDR3 reads TGTGCCAGCAGCTCTCATCGAGGGAATGGCAATCAGCCCCAGCATTTT. It translates to CASSSHRGNGNQPQHF.

V usage is TRBV3-1 and J usage is TRBJ1-5; a possible D gene is TRBD1 (5 bases). The V gene lost 1 base and the J gene lost 6 bases, with 10 bases spanning the gap. This CDR3 is built from 14 residues. Germline V gene sequence: CDR1 LGHDT, CDR2 YNNKEL (reference sequence). The CDR3, as DNA: TGTGCCAGCAGCCAAGGTTGGGGCCCTCAGCCCCAGCATTTT. It is translated as CASSQGWGPQPQHF.

The chain links TRBV20-1 to TRBJ2-7; 8 bases are shared with TRBD2. The CDR3 extends over 16 amino acids. Germline CDR1 is DFQATT and CDR2 is SNEGSKA (reference sequence). The trim removed 3 bases at V and 4 bases at J, leaving 14 bases unmatched. CDR3: CSARPPRGAGAYEQYF. CDR3 DNA: TGCAGTGCTAGGCCACCTAGAGGAGCGGGGGCTTACGAGCAGTACTTC.

The chain employs TRBV29-1 and TRBJ1-2; D might be TRBD1 (5 bases). Trimming removed 1 base from V and 8 bases from J, with 11 bases in between. CDR3 length: 12 amino acids. Per germline, CDR1 SQVTM and CDR2 ANQGSEA. The CDR3 DNA reads TGCAGCGTTGAAGTACAGGTCGGGGGCTACACCTTC. Translating gives CSVEVQVGGYTF.

The chain uses TRBV20-1 and TRBJ2-7; D gene uncertain. Germline V CDR1 and CDR2: DFQATT, SNEGSKA (reference sequence). The V gene lost 1 base and the J gene lost 4 bases, with 8 bases spanning the gap. The CDR3 consists of 12 residues. CDR3 in DNA: TGCAGTGCTAGAGCTGGTAATTACGAGCAGTACTTC. This gives the protein CSARAGNYEQYF.

The chain employs TRBV2 and TRBJ1-5; D perhaps matches TRBD1 (5 bases). The length of the CDR3 is 15 residues. Germline CDR1 is SNHLY and CDR2 is FYNNEI. The germline V and J ends were trimmed by 7 bases and 3 bases, with 16 bases remaining between them. Here the CDR3 DNA reads TGTGCCAGCATGCGGGACGCCCTCCCCAATCAGCCCCAGCATTTT. It translates to CASMRDALPNQPQHF.

This chain connects TRBV2 to TRBJ2-1, with TRBD2 matching 10 bases. CDR1 is SNHLY and CDR2 is FYNNEI in the germline V gene. V was pared by 6 bases and J by 7 bases, with 6 bases of the junction left unmatched. This CDR3 has 14 amino acids. CDR3 residues: CASRGGTSVNEQFF. CDR3 nucleotide sequence: TGTGCCAGCAGAGGAGGGACTAGCGTGAATGAGCAGTTCTTC.

The genes are TRBV7-8 and TRBJ2-2; D is unresolved. The germline V and J ends were trimmed by 5 bases and 5 bases, with 12 bases remaining between them. This CDR3 is 14 amino acids long. Germline-derived CDR1 and CDR2 are SGHVS and FQNEAQ. The CDR3 DNA sequence: TGTGCCAGCAGCCCGCGTGCGCAAACCGGGGAGCTGTTTTTT. Amino acids: CASSPRAQTGELFF.

This clonotype was observed once. This chain links TRBV18 with TRBJ2-5; 11 nucleotides line up with TRBD1. Germline assignment: CDR1 KGHSH and CDR2 LQKENI. Unmatched junction bases numbered 8, after V lost 3 bases and J lost 5 bases. The CDR3 contains 16 residues. The CDR3 sequence: CASSPLWTGGIETQYF. CDR3 coding DNA: TGTGCCAGCTCACCCCTTTGGACAGGGGGCATCGAGACCCAGTACTTC.

This sequence joins TRBV19 and TRBJ2-6, with D perhaps matching TRBD2 (5 bases). The germline CDR1 and CDR2 sequences are LNHDA and SQIVND (reference sequence). There are 12 residues in the CDR3. The CDR3: CATGKGANVLTF. The CDR3 DNA sequence: TGTGCGACGGGGAAAGGGGCCAACGTCCTGACTTTC. Filled out from reference TRBV19 and TRBJ2-6, the complete variable domain reads DGGITQSPKYLFRKEGQNVTLSCEQNLNHDAMYWYRQDPGQGLRLIYYSQIVNDFQKGDIAEGYSVSREKKESFPLTVTSAQKNPTAFYLCATGKGANVLTFGAGSRLTVL.

The chain uses TRBV30 and TRBJ1-1, with a tentative D call TRBD1 (5 bases). Germline V CDR1 and CDR2: GTSNPN, SVGIG (reference sequence). V shed 2 bases and J shed 4 bases, with 17 bases lying between them. CDR3 length equals 15 residues. The CDR3 loop is CAWSLRGRRSTEAFF. As DNA, the CDR3 is TGTGCCTGGAGTCTACGGGGCAGGAGGTCCACTGAAGCTTTCTTT.

The V call is TRBV20-1, the J call TRBJ1-2; the D is unclear. V dropped 7 bases and J dropped 5 bases, with 20 bases sitting between them. From germline, CDR1 is DFQATT and CDR2 SNEGSKA (reference sequence). This CDR3 contains 14 residues. The CDR3 DNA reads TGCAGTGTTAAGATCGAGAGGGAGATATATGGCTACACCTTC. Translation: CSVKIEREIYGYTF.

The chain joins TRBV20-1 to TRBJ1-1; 7 bases align to TRBD1. Germline V gene data show CDR1 as DFQATT and CDR2 as SNEGSKA (reference sequence). The CDR3 loop spans 12 amino acids. J gave up 4 bases and V 6 bases, and 5 bases lay outside the gene matches. In DNA form, the CDR3 reads TGCAGTGCCCACAGGGGCGGCACTGAAGCTTTCTTT. Its protein is CSAHRGGTEAFF.

V usage is TRBV7-9 and J usage is TRBJ1-1; 7 bases map to TRBD1. The CDR3 sequence is 16 residues long. The ends lost 5 bases at V and 3 bases at J; junction bases unmatched: 12. Germline lookup yields CDR1 SEHNR and CDR2 FQNEAQ (reference sequence). The CDR3 is CASSPQYRGMDTEAFF. The CDR3, as DNA: TGTGCCAGCAGCCCTCAATACAGGGGAATGGACACTGAAGCTTTCTTT.

This chain uses TRBV29-1 with TRBJ2-5; D remains ambiguous. Germline V gene sequence: CDR1 SQVTM, CDR2 ANQGSEA. Trimming removed 4 bases from V and 1 base from J, with 10 bases in between. This CDR3 has 13 amino acids. DNA for the CDR3: TGCAGCGTTGGGAGACAACCCCAAGAGACCCAGTACTTC. It translates to CSVGRQPQETQYF.

The chain employs TRBV12-3 or TRBV12-4 and TRBJ1-5; a weak D match, TRBD1 (5 bases). V lost 8 bases and J lost 8, with 16 bases in between. The CDR3 loop spans 13 amino acids. The CDR3, as DNA: TGTGCCAGCCGTGGGGCTCGGGGAAAGCCCCAGCATTTT. It codes for CASRGARGKPQHF.

The chain employs TRBV19 and TRBJ1-5, with no clear D. The CDR3 contains 12 residues. The V and J ends lost 6 bases and 3 bases respectively, with 6 bases between them. Germline values: CDR1 LNHDA, CDR2 SQIVND (reference sequence). CDR3 DNA: TGTGCCAGTAGCAACTACAATCAGCCCCAGCATTTT. This translates into CASSNYNQPQHF.